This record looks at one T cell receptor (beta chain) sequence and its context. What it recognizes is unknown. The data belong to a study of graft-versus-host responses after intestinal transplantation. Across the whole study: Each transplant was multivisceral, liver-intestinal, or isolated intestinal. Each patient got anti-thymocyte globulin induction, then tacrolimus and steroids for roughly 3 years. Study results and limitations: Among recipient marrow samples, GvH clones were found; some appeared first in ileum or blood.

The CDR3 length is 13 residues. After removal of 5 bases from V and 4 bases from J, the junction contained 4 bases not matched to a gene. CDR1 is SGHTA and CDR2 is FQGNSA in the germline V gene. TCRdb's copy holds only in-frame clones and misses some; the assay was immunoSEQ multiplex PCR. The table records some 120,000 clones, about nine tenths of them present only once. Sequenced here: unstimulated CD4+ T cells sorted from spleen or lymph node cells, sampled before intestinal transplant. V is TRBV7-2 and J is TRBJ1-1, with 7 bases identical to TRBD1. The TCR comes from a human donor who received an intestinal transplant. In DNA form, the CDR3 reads TGTGCCAGCAGCCAAGGGACAGCCACTGAAGCTTTCTTT. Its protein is CASSQGTATEAFF.